The sequence of this T cell receptor beta chain was determined in a study of prognosis after radiotherapy for stage I lung cancer. This clonotype was recorded a few times. Two sampling time points were used, and about 6.5 milliliters of peripheral blood were drawn at each. Two-round multiplex PCR on genomic DNA was the method by which TCR beta CDR3 was amplified. For every TRBV and TRBJ gene, a specific primer was used in first-round PCR. TCRdb reprocessed the multiplex PCR reads with MiXCR, giving one entry per CDR3 protein. This sample yields fewer than 25,000 distinct CDR3 sequences, of which roughly 40% are seen a single time; approximately 50% belongs to the top ten. Germline-derived CDR1 and CDR2 are MGHRA and YSYEKL. Trimming stripped 0 bases from V and 5 bases from J, with 11 bases between. The CDR3 has 15 residues.

This clonotype originated in a donor of 50 years or more with non-small cell lung cancer. This specimen consisted of PBMCs, obtained before or after stereotactic body radiation therapy (not recorded which). This chain connects TRBV4-1 to TRBJ1-5; D might be TRBD1 (5 bases). The CDR3 reads CASSQDGGADQPQHF. For the CDR3, the DNA is TGCGCCAGCAGCCAAGACGGAGGGGCGGATCAGCCCCAGCATTTT.